Sequencing of this TCR beta chain was carried out in a study of OX40 agonist ivuxolimab in advanced cancers. This table comes from immunoSEQ multiplex PCR, and its TCRdb copy is limited to in-frame clones, with some not included. There are 48,000 or so clones in the sample; around 86% occur only once, and less than 2.5% lies in the top ten. Germline-derived CDR1 and CDR2 are MGHRA and YSYEKL. CDR3 length equals 15 residues. Trimming removed 3 bases from V and 0 bases from J; junction bases left unmatched: 1. In the case of this clone: Antigen: not known.

Overall study results and limits: Some patients who did not respond also had low normalized T-cell clonal expansion.

The receptor's source is an adult with an advanced solid tumor such as melanoma, head and neck, liver or kidney cancer. This chain uses TRBV4-1 with TRBJ2-4; 8 bases align to TRBD2. Sequencing used CD4+ or CD8+ T cells sorted from blood, obtained in a trial of the OX40 agonist ivuxolimab. The CDR3 coding sequence is TGCGCCAGCAGCCAGAGCGGGGGAGCCAAAAACATTCAGTACTTC. Amino acids: CASSQSGGAKNIQYF.